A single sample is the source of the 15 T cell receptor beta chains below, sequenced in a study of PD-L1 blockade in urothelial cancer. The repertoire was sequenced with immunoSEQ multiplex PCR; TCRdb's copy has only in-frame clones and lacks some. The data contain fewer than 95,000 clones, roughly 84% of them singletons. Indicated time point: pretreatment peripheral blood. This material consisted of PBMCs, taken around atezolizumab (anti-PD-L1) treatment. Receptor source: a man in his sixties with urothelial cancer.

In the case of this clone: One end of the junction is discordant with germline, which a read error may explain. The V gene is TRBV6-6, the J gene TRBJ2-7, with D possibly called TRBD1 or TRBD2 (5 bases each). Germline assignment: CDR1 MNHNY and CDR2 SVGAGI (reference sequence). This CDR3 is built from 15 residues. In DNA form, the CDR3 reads TGTGCCGGCAGTTACGGGGTAAAGGGGCCATCCGAGCAGTACTTC. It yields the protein CAGSYGVKGPSEQYF.

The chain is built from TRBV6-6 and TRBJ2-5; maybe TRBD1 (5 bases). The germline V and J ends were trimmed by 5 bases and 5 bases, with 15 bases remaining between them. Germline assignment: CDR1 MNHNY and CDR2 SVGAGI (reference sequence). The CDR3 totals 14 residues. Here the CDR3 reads CASSTRQYGETQYF. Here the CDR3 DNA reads TGTGCCAGCAGTACCCGACAGTACGGGGAGACCCAGTACTTC.

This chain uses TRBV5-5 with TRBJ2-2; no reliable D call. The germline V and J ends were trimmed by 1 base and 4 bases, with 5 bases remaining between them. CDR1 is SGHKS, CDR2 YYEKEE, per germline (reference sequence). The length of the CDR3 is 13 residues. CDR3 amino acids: CASSLRSTGELFF. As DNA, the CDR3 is TGTGCCAGCAGCTTGCGGTCCACCGGGGAGCTGTTTTTT.

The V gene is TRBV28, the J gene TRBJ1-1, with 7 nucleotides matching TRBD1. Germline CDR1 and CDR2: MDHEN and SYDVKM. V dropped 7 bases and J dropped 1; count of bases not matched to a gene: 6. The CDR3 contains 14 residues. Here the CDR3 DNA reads TGTGCCAGCAAGACAGGGATGACGAACACTGAAGCTTTCTTT. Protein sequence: CASKTGMTNTEAFF. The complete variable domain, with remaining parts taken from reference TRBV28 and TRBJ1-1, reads DVKVTQSSRYLVKRTGEKVFLECVQDMDHENMFWYRQDPGLGLRLIYFSYDVKMKEKGDIPEGYSVSREKKERFSLILESASTNQTSMYLCASKTGMTNTEAFFGQGTRLTVV.

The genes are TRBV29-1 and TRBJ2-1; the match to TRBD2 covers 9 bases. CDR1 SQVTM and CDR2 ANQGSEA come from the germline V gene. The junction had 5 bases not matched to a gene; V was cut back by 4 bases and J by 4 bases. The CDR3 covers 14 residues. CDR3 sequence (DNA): TGCAGCGTTGGGGCGGGAGGGAGATACAATGAGCAGTTCTTC. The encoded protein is CSVGAGGRYNEQFF.

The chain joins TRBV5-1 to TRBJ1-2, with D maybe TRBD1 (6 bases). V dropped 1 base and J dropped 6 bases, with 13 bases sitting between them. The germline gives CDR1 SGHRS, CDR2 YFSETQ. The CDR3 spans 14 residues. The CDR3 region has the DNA TGCGCCAGCAGCTTGAGTCAGGGGAGGGATGGCTACACCTTC. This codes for CASSLSQGRDGYTF. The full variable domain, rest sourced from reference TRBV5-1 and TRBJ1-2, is KAGVTQTPRYLIKTRGQQVTLSCSPISGHRSVSWYQQTPGQGLQFLFEYFSETQRNKGNFPGRFSGRQFSNSRSEMNVSTLELGDSALYLCASSLSQGRDGYTFGSGTRLTVV.

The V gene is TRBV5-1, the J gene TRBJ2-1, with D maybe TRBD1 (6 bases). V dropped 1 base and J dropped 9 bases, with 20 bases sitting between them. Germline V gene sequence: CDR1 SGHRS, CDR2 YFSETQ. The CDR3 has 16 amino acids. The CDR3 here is CASSLFSAGVQGEQFF. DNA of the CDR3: TGCGCCAGCAGCTTGTTTTCGGCAGGGGTACAAGGTGAGCAGTTCTTC.

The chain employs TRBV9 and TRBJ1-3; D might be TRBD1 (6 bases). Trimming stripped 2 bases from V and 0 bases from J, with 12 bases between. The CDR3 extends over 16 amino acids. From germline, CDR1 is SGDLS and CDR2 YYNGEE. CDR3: CASSVLQGISGNTIYF. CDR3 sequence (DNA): TGTGCCAGCAGCGTTCTACAGGGCATCTCTGGAAACACCATATATTTT.

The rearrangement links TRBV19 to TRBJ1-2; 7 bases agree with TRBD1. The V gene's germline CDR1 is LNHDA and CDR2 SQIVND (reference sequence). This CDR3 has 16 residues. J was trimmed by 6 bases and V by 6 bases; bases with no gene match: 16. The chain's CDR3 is CASRESGRGPGNGYTF. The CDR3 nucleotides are TGTGCCAGTAGGGAGTCAGGTAGGGGGCCCGGGAATGGCTACACCTTC.

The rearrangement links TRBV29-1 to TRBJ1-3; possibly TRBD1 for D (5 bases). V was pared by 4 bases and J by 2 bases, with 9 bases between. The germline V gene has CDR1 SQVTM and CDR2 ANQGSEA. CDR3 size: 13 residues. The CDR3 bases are TGCAGCGTTGGGCAGGGCACTGGAAACACCATATATTTT. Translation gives CSVGQGTGNTIYF.

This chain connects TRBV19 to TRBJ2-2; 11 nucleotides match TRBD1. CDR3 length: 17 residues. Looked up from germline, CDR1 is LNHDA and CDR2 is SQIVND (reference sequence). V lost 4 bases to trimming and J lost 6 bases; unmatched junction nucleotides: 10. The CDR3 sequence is CASSRTHGTGGPGELFF. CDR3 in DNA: TGTGCCAGTAGTAGAACCCACGGGACAGGGGGTCCCGGGGAGCTGTTTTTT.

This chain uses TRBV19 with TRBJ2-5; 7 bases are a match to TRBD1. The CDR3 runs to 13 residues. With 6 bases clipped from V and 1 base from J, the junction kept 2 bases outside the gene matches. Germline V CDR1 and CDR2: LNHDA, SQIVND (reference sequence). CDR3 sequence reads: CASSRQGQETQYF. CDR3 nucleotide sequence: TGTGCCAGTAGCAGACAGGGCCAAGAGACCCAGTACTTC.

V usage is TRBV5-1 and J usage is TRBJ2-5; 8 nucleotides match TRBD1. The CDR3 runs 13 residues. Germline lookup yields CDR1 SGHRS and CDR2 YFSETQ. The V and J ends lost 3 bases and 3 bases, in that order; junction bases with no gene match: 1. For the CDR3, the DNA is TGCGCCAGCAGCTCGACAGGGGAAGAGACCCAGTACTTC. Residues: CASSSTGEETQYF. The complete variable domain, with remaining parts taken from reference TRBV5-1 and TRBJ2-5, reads KAGVTQTPRYLIKTRGQQVTLSCSPISGHRSVSWYQQTPGQGLQFLFEYFSETQRNKGNFPGRFSGRQFSNSRSEMNVSTLELGDSALYLCASSSTGEETQYFGPGTRLLVL.

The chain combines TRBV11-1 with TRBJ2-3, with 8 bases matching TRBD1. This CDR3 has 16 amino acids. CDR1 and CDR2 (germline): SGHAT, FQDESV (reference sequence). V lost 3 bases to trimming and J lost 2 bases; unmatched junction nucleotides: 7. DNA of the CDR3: TGTGCCAGCAGCTTGTGGACAGGGCCTACCACAGATACGCAGTATTTT. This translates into CASSLWTGPTTDTQYF.

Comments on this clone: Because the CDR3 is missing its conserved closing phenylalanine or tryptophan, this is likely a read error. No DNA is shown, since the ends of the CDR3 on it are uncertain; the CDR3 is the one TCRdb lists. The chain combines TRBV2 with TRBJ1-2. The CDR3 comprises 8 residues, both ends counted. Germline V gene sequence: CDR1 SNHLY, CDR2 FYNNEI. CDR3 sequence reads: CASSAGPG.